This T cell receptor beta chain comes out of a study of T cell repertoires and HLA-DP antigens. Sequencing used immunoSEQ multiplex PCR; TCRdb keeps in-frame clones, though not all of them. The sample records roughly 73,000 clones, about 82% being singletons. With 2 bases removed from V and 7 bases from J, the gap between germline ends came to 15 bases. Germline V gene lookup returns CDR1 SNHLY and CDR2 FYNNEI. This CDR3 region has 15 residues. Remarks on this clone: Its antigen is unidentified.

Untouched CD4+ T cells were isolated by negative selection, averaging around 98% purity. Points from the study as a whole: Against both alloantigens, CD137+ clonality was similar, approximately 0.41.

The source material was CD4+ T cells from PBMCs. This chain connects TRBV2 to TRBJ2-1; D not certain. This sequence originates from a man aged 55 to 70 in good health and CMV-seronegative. The CDR3 sequence: CASSESDNGVNEQFF. The CDR3 nucleotides read TGTGCCAGCAGTGAATCAGACAATGGGGTGAATGAGCAGTTCTTC.